A single T cell receptor beta chain is shown here with its context. The target antigen is unknown. This sample was taken from a study of memory CD4+ T cells and cytomegalovirus serostatus. Looking at the study overall: Of the healthy Belgian adults, 9 or 10 were CMV seropositive and 24 seronegative.

Overall study findings and caveats: Median bootstrapped AUC for CMV status was just over 0.94 originally, 0.9 to 0.93 US-trained.

The sort gate was single viable CD3+CD4+CD8-CD45RO+ cells for memory CD4+ T cells. In the original processing: After removing out-of-frame reads, 2 million to 2.5 million distinct TCRbeta sequences remained. The protocol was immunoSEQ multiplex PCR, while the TCRdb copy is restricted to in-frame clones and leaves out a portion. D and trimming come from the DNA, and the V and J calls and clone size come from that table. The sample lists approximately 47,000 clones, 75% to 85% seen once, with more than 0.75% in the top ten. The germline V gene has CDR1 SNHLY and CDR2 FYNNEI. Trimming took 7 bases from V and 6 from J; bases not matched to a gene: 10. This CDR3 comprises 15 residues.

The sequenced sample was memory CD4+ T cells from blood. This sequence joins TRBV2 and TRBJ1-5; 9 positions agree with TRBD1. The TCR comes from an adult in good health and CMV-seronegative. The CDR3 region is CASTSNTGGFQPQHF. The CDR3, as DNA: TGTGCCAGCACATCGAACACAGGGGGCTTTCAGCCCCAGCATTTT. Variable domain in full (rest from reference TRBV2 and TRBJ1-5): EPEVTQTPSHQVTQMGQEVILRCVPISNHLYFYWYRQILGQKVEFLVSFYNNEISEKSEIFDDQFSVERPDGSNFTLKIRSTKLEDSAMYFCASTSNTGGFQPQHFGDGTRLSIL.